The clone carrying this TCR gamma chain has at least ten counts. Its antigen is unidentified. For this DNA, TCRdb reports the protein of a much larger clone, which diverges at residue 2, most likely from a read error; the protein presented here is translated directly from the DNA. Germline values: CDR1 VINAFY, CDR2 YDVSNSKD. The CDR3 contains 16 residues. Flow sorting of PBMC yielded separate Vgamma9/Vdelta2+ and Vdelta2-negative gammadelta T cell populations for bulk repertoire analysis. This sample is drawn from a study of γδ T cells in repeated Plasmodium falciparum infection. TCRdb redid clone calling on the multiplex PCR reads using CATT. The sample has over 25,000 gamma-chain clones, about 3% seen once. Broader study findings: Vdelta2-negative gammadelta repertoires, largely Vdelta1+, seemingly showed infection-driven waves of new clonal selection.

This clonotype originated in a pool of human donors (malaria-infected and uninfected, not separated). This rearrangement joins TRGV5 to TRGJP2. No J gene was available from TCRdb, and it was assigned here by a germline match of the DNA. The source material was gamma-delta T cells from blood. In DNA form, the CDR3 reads TGTACCACCTGGGACAGGCTTAGTCGTAGGATTTGGATCAAGACGTTT. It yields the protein CTTWDRLSRRIWIKTF.